The 28 T cell receptor beta chains given below trace back to one sample, sequenced in a study of spatial heterogeneity in lung cancer. Whole-study findings and limits: It was found that expanded intratumoral alpha and beta TCR counts tracked tumor mutation counts.

Using its own MiXCR run on the 5' RACE reads, TCRdb lists one record per CDR3 protein. The table has some 16,000 distinct CDR3 sequences, approximately 6.9% seen once. What these receptors recognize is not known. Stated time point: sample taken at primary tumor resection. The specimen comprised lung tumor tissue, sampled at surgery. The receptors were sampled from a female donor with early-stage non-small cell lung cancer.

This clonotype was recorded at least ten times. This beta chain appears as a stray read in a library generated for alpha chains; its size is not informative. The chain is built from TRBV12-3 or TRBV12-4 and TRBJ1-1; D remains ambiguous. The CDR3 totals 18 residues. The germline V and J ends were trimmed by 2 bases and 0 bases, with 19 bases remaining between them. The CDR3 spells CASSLLAGGLGMNTEAFF. In DNA form, the CDR3 reads TGTGCCAGCAGTTTATTGGCGGGCGGGCTAGGAATGAACACTGAAGCTTTCTTT.

This clonotype was found many times. Since it is a stray read in a library aimed at alpha chains, this beta chain has a size that is not meaningful. The chain recombines TRBV20-1 with TRBJ2-3; possible D gene TRBD1, 5 bases. The V end was cut by 5 bases, the J end by 5 bases, with 20 bases between. This CDR3 contains 15 residues. CDR1 is DFQATT and CDR2 is SNEGSKA in the germline V gene (reference sequence). The CDR3: CSAERTILRGDTQYF. CDR3 nucleotides: TGCAGTGCTGAAAGGACAATCCTTCGAGGAGATACGCAGTATTTT.

This clonotype was observed at least ten times. The size of this beta chain means little, since it is a stray read in a library made for alpha chains. J is TRBJ1-3 and V is TRBV28, with unresolved D. The CDR3 extends over 14 amino acids. V dropped 5 bases and J dropped 2 bases, with 10 bases sitting between them. CDR1 and CDR2 (germline): MDHEN, SYDVKM. The CDR3 DNA reads as TGTGCCAGCAGTCAACGGGGTGCTGGAAACACCATATATTTT. Protein sequence: CASSQRGAGNTIYF. Supplemented by reference TRBV28 and TRBJ1-3, the full variable domain reads DVKVTQSSRYLVKRTGEKVFLECVQDMDHENMFWYRQDPGLGLRLIYFSYDVKMKEKGDIPEGYSVSREKKERFSLILESASTNQTSMYLCASSQRGAGNTIYFGEGSWLTVV.

This clonotype was seen many times. Because the library targeted alpha chains, this beta chain is an off-target read whose size means little. V usage is TRBV28 and J usage is TRBJ2-7; 8 bases align to TRBD1. Germline lookup yields CDR1 MDHEN and CDR2 SYDVKM. With V trimmed by 5 bases and J by 2 bases, 11 bases remained unmatched. The CDR3 has 16 amino acids. The CDR3 sequence is CASSPTGAVPPYEQYF. The CDR3 DNA reads as TGTGCCAGCAGTCCGACAGGGGCCGTACCCCCCTACGAGCAGTACTTC.

This clonotype was seen at least ten times. This beta chain slipped into a library made for alpha chains as a stray read, so its size is not meaningful. The V gene is TRBV29-1, the J gene TRBJ2-7, with TRBD2 matching 7 bases. This CDR3 region has 12 residues. Trimming took 1 base from V and 5 from J; bases not matched to a gene: 2. Germline assignment: CDR1 SQVTM and CDR2 ANQGSEA. The CDR3: CSVEGAGDEQYF. CDR3 in DNA: TGCAGCGTTGAAGGGGCGGGGGACGAGCAGTACTTC.

This clonotype has more than one count but fewer than ten. This beta chain lies outside the target of a library built for alpha chains; its clone size means little. This chain connects TRBV7-8 to TRBJ2-1; D is unclear. Germline assignment: CDR1 SGHVS and CDR2 FQNEAQ. V lost 1 base to trimming and J lost 10 bases, with 11 bases between them. This CDR3 region has 13 residues. Written as DNA, the CDR3 is TGTGCCAGCAGCTTAGTCAGTAGTTACGAGCAGTTCTTC. Protein sequence: CASSLVSSYEQFF.

This clonotype is judged medium-sized (0.01 to 0.1%). This beta chain is off target for a library built for alpha chains, so its abundance means little. The genes are TRBV11-2 and TRBJ1-1, with 10 positions matching TRBD1. Germline loops: CDR1 SGHAT, CDR2 FQNNGV. This CDR3 has 17 residues. V was clipped by 5 bases and J by 2 bases; unmatched bases: 11. As DNA, the CDR3 is TGTGCCAGCAGCCATAAAGACAGGGGGCTCCCCAACACTGAAGCTTTCTTT. This encodes CASSHKDRGLPNTEAFF.

This clonotype occurred many times. The library was designed around alpha chains, so this beta chain is a stray read whose abundance carries little weight. The V gene is TRBV7-2, the J gene TRBJ2-3; tentatively, D is TRBD2 (7 bases). Trimming removed 1 base at V and 3 bases at J, with 17 bases between. The CDR3 consists of 17 residues. Germline V gene lookup returns CDR1 SGHTA and CDR2 FQGNSA. The CDR3 DNA reads TGTGCCAGCAGCTTAGAAGGGGGGGCCGAGAGGACAGATACGCAGTATTTT. This gives the protein CASSLEGGAERTDTQYF. The full variable domain, rest sourced from reference TRBV7-2 and TRBJ2-3, is GAGVSQSPSNKVTEKGKDVELRCDPISGHTALYWYRQSLGQGLEFLIYFQGNSAPDKSGLPSDRFSAERTGGSVSTLTIQRTQQEDSAVYLCASSLEGGAERTDTQYFGPGTRLTVL.

Notes on this clonotype: This beta chain is off target for a library built for alpha chains, so its abundance means little. CDR3 loop: CVSAGSLNTEAFF. CDR3 DNA sequence: TGTGTCAGTGCGGGCTCGTTGAACACTGAAGCTTTCTTT. J is TRBJ1-1 and V is TRBV7-2, with D hard to call. The length of the CDR3 is 13 residues. The V gene's germline CDR1 is SGHTA and CDR2 FQGNSA.

This clonotype has at least ten counts. A library made for alpha chains picked up this beta chain off target, so its size means little. J is TRBJ1-3 and V is TRBV9, with a tentative D call TRBD1 (6 bases). Trimming left V 3 bases short and J 4 bases short, with 14 bases between. The length of the CDR3 is 15 residues. CDR1 and CDR2 from the germline V gene are SGDLS and YYNGEE. The chain's CDR3 is CASSEATGGGNTIYF. Here the CDR3 DNA reads TGTGCCAGCAGCGAGGCGACAGGCGGCGGAAACACCATATATTTT.

This clonotype was seen ten or more times. In a library made to pick up alpha chains, this beta chain is a stray read with a size that means little. CDR3 DNA: TGTGCCAGCAGCCGGAACAGGGGCAAGGAGACCCAGTACTTC. It codes for CASSRNRGKETQYF. The chain has TRBV7-2 and TRBJ2-5; 7 nucleotides agree with TRBD1. CDR3 length: 14 residues. Germline V CDR1 and CDR2: SGHTA, FQGNSA. V lost 5 bases and J lost 5; bases outside the gene matches: 8. The full variable domain, completed using reference TRBV7-2 and TRBJ2-5, is GAGVSQSPSNKVTEKGKDVELRCDPISGHTALYWYRQSLGQGLEFLIYFQGNSAPDKSGLPSDRFSAERTGGSVSTLTIQRTQQEDSAVYLCASSRNRGKETQYFGPGTRLLVL.

In this sample, this clonotype turned up many times. This beta chain lies outside the target of a library built for alpha chains; its clone size means little. V is TRBV20-1 and J is TRBJ2-1; 8 bases are shared with TRBD1. The germline V gene encodes CDR1 DFQATT and CDR2 SNEGSKA (reference sequence). With 5 bases clipped from V and 5 bases from J, the junction kept 14 bases outside the gene matches. The CDR3 has 16 residues. CDR3 amino acids: CSARKLRDRRDNEQFF. CDR3 in DNA: TGCAGTGCTCGAAAACTCCGGGACAGGAGGGACAATGAGCAGTTCTTC.

This clonotype appeared a few times. Because the library targeted alpha chains, this beta chain is an off-target read whose size means little. This sequence joins TRBV7-2 and TRBJ2-7; 10 nucleotides agree with TRBD1. The CDR3 length is 15 residues. V was pared by 0 bases and J by 5 bases, with 4 bases of the junction left unmatched. CDR1 is SGHTA and CDR2 is FQGNSA in the germline V gene. CDR3 residues: CASSLAGTGAHEQYF. Written as DNA, the CDR3 is TGTGCCAGCAGCTTAGCCGGGACAGGGGCCCACGAGCAGTACTTC.

This clonotype appeared many times. This beta chain lies outside the target of a library built for alpha chains; its clone size means little. The J gene is TRBJ1-4, the V gene TRBV6-6; D is possibly TRBD1 (6 bases). V was cut by 5 bases and J by 4 bases, with 17 bases left in between. The CDR3 runs to 16 residues. Germline CDR1 reads MNHNY; CDR2 reads SVGAGI (reference sequence). DNA of the CDR3: TGTGCCAGCAGTCAAAGCCAGGGGAGGGTTAATGAAAAACTGTTTTTT. It specifies CASSQSQGRVNEKLFF.

This clonotype turned up a few times. This beta chain is an unintended read in a library built for alpha chains; its size means little. The V call is TRBV3-1, the J call TRBJ2-3, with 9 nucleotides matching TRBD2. V lost 1 base to trimming and J lost 2 bases; unmatched junction nucleotides: 7. This CDR3 is 17 amino acids long. Germline lookup yields CDR1 LGHDT and CDR2 YNNKEL (reference sequence). The chain's CDR3 is CASSQAPRGGYTDTQYF. DNA for the CDR3: TGTGCCAGCAGCCAAGCCCCGCGGGGGGGATACACAGATACGCAGTATTTT.

In its sample, this clonotype was seen a few times. Since it is a stray read in a library aimed at alpha chains, this beta chain has a size that is not meaningful. This chain uses TRBV9 with TRBJ2-3, with a possible D match to TRBD1 (7 bases). Germline V CDR1 and CDR2: SGDLS, YYNGEE. There are 15 residues in the CDR3. The V and J ends lost 1 base and 1 base respectively, with 10 bases between them. CDR3: CASSVRGTGTDTQYF. CDR3 DNA: TGTGCCAGCAGCGTACGGGGGACAGGCACAGATACGCAGTATTTT.

This clonotype ranks as medium-sized (0.01 to 0.1%). In a library made to pick up alpha chains, this beta chain is a stray read with a size that means little. The CDR3 loop reads CASSSPLGTEAFF. The CDR3 bases are TGTGCCAGCAGCTCCCCTTTGGGAACTGAAGCTTTCTTT. The V gene is TRBV7-2, the J gene TRBJ1-1; D not certain. The germline V gene has CDR1 SGHTA and CDR2 FQGNSA. CDR3 size: 13 residues. V was trimmed by 4 bases and J by 5 bases, leaving 11 bases between them.

Many counts were recorded for this clonotype. Since it is a stray read in a library aimed at alpha chains, this beta chain has a size that is not meaningful. V usage is TRBV2 and J usage is TRBJ2-1, with 8 bases aligning to TRBD1. The CDR3 sequence is 16 residues long. CDR1 SNHLY and CDR2 FYNNEI come from the germline V gene. V lost 7 bases to trimming and J lost 5 bases; unmatched junction nucleotides: 13. Here the CDR3 DNA reads TGTGCCAGCACCGGGATGGCAGGGGGCATGAACAATGAGCAGTTCTTC. This translates into CASTGMAGGMNNEQFF.

This clonotype was observed many times. Since the library was made to target alpha chains, this beta chain is a stray read and its abundance is not meaningful. The rearrangement uses TRBV7-8 and TRBJ2-5; maybe TRBD1 (6 bases). The germline gives CDR1 SGHVS, CDR2 FQNEAQ. Trimming shortened V by 1 base and J by 1 base, and 10 bases separated the two germline ends. The CDR3 sequence is 15 residues long. The CDR3 loop is CASSLGGQSQETQYF. The CDR3 coding sequence is TGTGCCAGCAGCTTAGGGGGGCAGTCCCAAGAGACCCAGTACTTC.

In the case of this clonotype: The library was designed around alpha chains, so this beta chain is a stray read whose abundance carries little weight. V and J are TRBV20-1 and TRBJ1-5, with TRBD1 identical over 7 bases. The CDR3 length is 12 residues. From germline, CDR1 is DFQATT and CDR2 SNEGSKA (reference sequence). With 6 bases clipped from V and 7 bases from J, the junction kept 6 bases outside the gene matches. The CDR3 spells CSAKTGTQPQHF. CDR3 bases: TGCAGTGCAAAGACAGGGACCCAGCCCCAGCATTTT.

This clonotype was seen many times. Found in a library prepared for alpha chains, this beta chain is an off-target read, and its abundance has little meaning. The rearrangement links TRBV3-1 to TRBJ1-6; D possibly corresponds to TRBD1 (5 bases). CDR1 and CDR2 from the germline V gene are LGHDT and YNNKEL (reference sequence). This CDR3 contains 16 residues. V was clipped by 0 bases and J by 10 bases, with 16 bases between them. This CDR3 reads CASSQDVGREESPLHF. The CDR3 DNA sequence: TGTGCCAGCAGCCAAGACGTCGGCAGGGAGGAATCACCCCTCCACTTT.

Of note for this clonotype: This beta chain came through as a stray read in a library set up for alpha chains, and its size says little. V and J are TRBV3-1 and TRBJ1-1; 11 nucleotides line up with TRBD1. The trim removed 7 bases at V and 4 bases at J, leaving 8 bases unmatched. The CDR3 spans 15 residues. Germline lookup yields CDR1 LGHDT and CDR2 YNNKEL (reference sequence). The DNA for the CDR3 is TGTGCCAGCACCAGGAAGGGACAGGGGGGCACTGAAGCTTTCTTT. This translates into CASTRKGQGGTEAFF. Drawing the rest from reference TRBV3-1 and TRBJ1-1, the complete variable domain is DTAVSQTPKYLVTQMGNDKSIKCEQNLGHDTMYWYKQDSKKFLKIMFSYNNKELIINETVPNRFSPKSPDKAHLNLHINSLELGDSAVYFCASTRKGQGGTEAFFGQGTRLTVV.

This clonotype has a count of ten or more. Since the library was made to target alpha chains, this beta chain is a stray read and its abundance is not meaningful. This chain joins TRBV28 and TRBJ1-5, with TRBD1 identical over 8 bases. The V segment lost 4 bases and the J segment 1 base; nucleotides outside the gene matches: 3. CDR1 and CDR2 (germline): MDHEN, SYDVKM. This CDR3 contains 15 residues. CDR3 sequence (DNA): TGTGCCAGCAGTTCGACAGGGGACAGCAATCAGCCCCAGCATTTT. It specifies CASSSTGDSNQPQHF.

This clonotype has at least ten counts. The library was built for alpha chains, so this beta chain is an off-target read and its size means little. This sequence joins TRBV29-1 and TRBJ2-3, with 9 bases fitting TRBD1. Germline CDR1 and CDR2: SQVTM and ANQGSEA. V lost 3 bases and J lost 3; bases outside the gene matches: 7. The CDR3 contains 15 residues. DNA for the CDR3: TGCAGCGTTGAGACAGGGGGACCGGGAACAGATACGCAGTATTTT. It encodes CSVETGGPGTDTQYF.

This clonotype was seen a handful of times. The library was designed around alpha chains, so this beta chain is a stray read whose abundance carries little weight. V and J are TRBV29-1 and TRBJ1-1, with 7 positions matching TRBD1. The CDR3 consists of 14 residues. Germline trimming cut 4 bases from V and 0 bases from J; bases unmatched to any gene: 5. The germline gives CDR1 SQVTM, CDR2 ANQGSEA. This CDR3 is CSVAPGGVNTEAFF. The CDR3 nucleotides read TGCAGCGTTGCGCCAGGGGGGGTGAACACTGAAGCTTTCTTT.

This clonotype was seen ten or more times. This beta chain turned up in a library designed for alpha chains; as an off-target read, its abundance says little. The V gene is TRBV2, the J gene TRBJ1-4, with unresolved D. V was shortened by 7 bases and J by 10 bases, with 37 bases between the two germline ends. There are 20 residues in the CDR3. Germline V gene lookup returns CDR1 SNHLY and CDR2 FYNNEI. CDR3 nucleotides: TGTGCCAGCATCCCCTTACCCGCTGCGCGGAGGGCTGGATTCATCGGAAAACTGTTTTTT. The encoded protein is CASIPLPAARRAGFIGKLFF.

This clonotype is classed as medium-sized. For a library built for alpha chains, this beta chain is a stray read; little rests on its size. This chain connects TRBV6-2 or TRBV6-3 to TRBJ1-5, with a possible D match to TRBD1 (5 bases). Trimming shortened V by 5 bases and J by 7 bases, and 9 bases separated the two germline ends. This CDR3 has 12 residues. Germline V gene data show CDR1 as MNHEY and CDR2 as SVGEGT. CDR3 sequence: CASSEQAQPQHF. In nucleotides, the CDR3 is TGTGCCAGCAGTGAACAGGCGCAGCCCCAGCATTTT.

This clonotype is categorized as medium-sized. This beta chain slipped into a library made for alpha chains as a stray read, so its size is not meaningful. The chain uses TRBV29-1 and TRBJ2-7; the match to TRBD1 covers 9 bases. This CDR3 spans 14 amino acids. Germline V gene data show CDR1 as SQVTM and CDR2 as ANQGSEA. V was clipped by 6 bases and J by 6 bases; unmatched bases: 12. CDR3: CSVIHVGTGSEQYF. The CDR3 DNA reads as TGCAGCGTCATTCATGTTGGGACAGGGAGCGAGCAGTACTTC.